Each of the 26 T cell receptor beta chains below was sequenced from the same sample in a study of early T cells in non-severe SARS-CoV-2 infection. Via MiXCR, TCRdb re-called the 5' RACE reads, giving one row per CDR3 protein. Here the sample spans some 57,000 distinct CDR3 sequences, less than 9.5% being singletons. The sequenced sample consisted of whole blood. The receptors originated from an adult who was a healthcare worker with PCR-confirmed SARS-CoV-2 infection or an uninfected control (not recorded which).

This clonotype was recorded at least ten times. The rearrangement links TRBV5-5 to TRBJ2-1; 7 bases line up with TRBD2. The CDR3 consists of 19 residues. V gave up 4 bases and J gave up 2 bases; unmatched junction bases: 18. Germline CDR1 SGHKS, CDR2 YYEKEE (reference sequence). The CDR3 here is CASSPGTTQGRYTYNEQFF. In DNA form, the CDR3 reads TGTGCCAGCAGCCCCGGGACTACCCAAGGGAGATACACCTACAATGAGCAGTTCTTC.

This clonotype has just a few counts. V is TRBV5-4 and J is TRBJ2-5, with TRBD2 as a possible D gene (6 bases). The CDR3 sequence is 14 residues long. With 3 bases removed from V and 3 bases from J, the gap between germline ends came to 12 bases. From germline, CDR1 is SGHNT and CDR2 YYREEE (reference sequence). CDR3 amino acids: CASSWGGAEETQYF. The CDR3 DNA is TGTGCCAGCAGCTGGGGAGGAGCGGAAGAGACCCAGTACTTC.

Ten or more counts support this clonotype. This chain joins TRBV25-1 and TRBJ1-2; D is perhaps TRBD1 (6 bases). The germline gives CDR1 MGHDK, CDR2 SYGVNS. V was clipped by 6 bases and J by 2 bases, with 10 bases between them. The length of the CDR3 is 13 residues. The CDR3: CASSVGQNYGYTF. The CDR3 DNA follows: TGTGCCAGCAGCGTCGGACAGAACTATGGCTACACCTTC.

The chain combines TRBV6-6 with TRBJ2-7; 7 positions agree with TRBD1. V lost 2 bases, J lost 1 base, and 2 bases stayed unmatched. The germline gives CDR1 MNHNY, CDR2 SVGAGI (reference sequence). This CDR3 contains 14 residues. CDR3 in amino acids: CASSYPDRSYEQYF. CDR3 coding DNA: TGTGCCAGCAGTTACCCGGACAGGTCCTACGAGCAGTACTTC.

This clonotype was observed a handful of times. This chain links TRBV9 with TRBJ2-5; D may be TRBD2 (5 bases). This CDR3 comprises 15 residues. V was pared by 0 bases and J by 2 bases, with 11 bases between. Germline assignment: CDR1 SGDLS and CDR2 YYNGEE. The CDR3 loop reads CASSVGSGTQETQYF. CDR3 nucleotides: TGTGCCAGCAGCGTAGGAAGCGGAACGCAAGAGACCCAGTACTTC.

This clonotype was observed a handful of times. This chain's CDR3 is CASSLVTAGKGEQYF. CDR3 sequence (DNA): TGTGCCAGCAGCTTAGTTACGGCGGGCAAGGGGGAGCAGTACTTC. The V gene is TRBV7-2, the J gene TRBJ2-7; D assignment may be TRBD1 or TRBD2 (5 bases each). CDR1 is SGHTA, CDR2 FQGNSA, per germline. There are 15 residues in the CDR3. The V end lost 1 base, the J end lost 7 bases, and 17 bases lay between the germline ends.

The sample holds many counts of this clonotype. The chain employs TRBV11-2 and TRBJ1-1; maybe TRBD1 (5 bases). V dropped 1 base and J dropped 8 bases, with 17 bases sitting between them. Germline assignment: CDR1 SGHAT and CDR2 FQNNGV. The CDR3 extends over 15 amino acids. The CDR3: CASSLAGGTPGEAFF. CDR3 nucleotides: TGTGCCAGCAGCTTAGCCGGGGGGACCCCGGGCGAAGCTTTCTTT.

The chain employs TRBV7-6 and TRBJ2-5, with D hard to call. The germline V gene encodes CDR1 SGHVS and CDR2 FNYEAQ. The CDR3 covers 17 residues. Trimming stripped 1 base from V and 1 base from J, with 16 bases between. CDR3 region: CASSLESALKVQETQYF. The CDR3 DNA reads TGTGCCAGCAGCTTAGAGTCCGCGCTTAAGGTCCAAGAGACCCAGTACTTC.

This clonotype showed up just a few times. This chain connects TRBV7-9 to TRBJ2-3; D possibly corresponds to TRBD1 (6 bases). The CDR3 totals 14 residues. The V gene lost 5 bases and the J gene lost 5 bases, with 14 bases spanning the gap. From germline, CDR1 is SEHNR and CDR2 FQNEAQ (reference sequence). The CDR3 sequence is CASSPDSDLDTQYF. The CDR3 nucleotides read TGTGCCAGCAGCCCGGACAGTGACTTAGATACGCAGTATTTT.

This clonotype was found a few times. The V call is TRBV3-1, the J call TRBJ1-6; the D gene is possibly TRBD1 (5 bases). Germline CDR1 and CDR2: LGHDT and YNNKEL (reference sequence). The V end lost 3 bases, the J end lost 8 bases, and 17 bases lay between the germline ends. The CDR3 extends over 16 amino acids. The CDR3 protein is CASSQGSRGSDSPLHF. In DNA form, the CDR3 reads TGTGCCAGCAGCCAGGGGTCGAGGGGATCGGATTCACCCCTCCACTTT. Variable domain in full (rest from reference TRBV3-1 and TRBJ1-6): DTAVSQTPKYLVTQMGNDKSIKCEQNLGHDTMYWYKQDSKKFLKIMFSYNNKELIINETVPNRFSPKSPDKAHLNLHINSLELGDSAVYFCASSQGSRGSDSPLHFGNGTRLTVT.

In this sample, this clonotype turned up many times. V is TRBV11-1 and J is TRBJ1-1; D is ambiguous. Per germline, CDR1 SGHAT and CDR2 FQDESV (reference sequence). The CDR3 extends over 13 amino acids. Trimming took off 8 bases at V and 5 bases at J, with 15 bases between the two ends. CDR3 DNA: TGTGCCAGCCAGAGGCAGCGAGAGACTGAAGCTTTCTTT. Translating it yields CASQRQRETEAFF. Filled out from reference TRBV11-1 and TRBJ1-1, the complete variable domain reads EAEVAQSPRYKITEKSQAVAFWCDPISGHATLYWYRQILGQGPELLVQFQDESVVDDSQLPKDRFSAERLKGVDSTLKIQPAELGDSAMYLCASQRQRETEAFFGQGTRLTVV.

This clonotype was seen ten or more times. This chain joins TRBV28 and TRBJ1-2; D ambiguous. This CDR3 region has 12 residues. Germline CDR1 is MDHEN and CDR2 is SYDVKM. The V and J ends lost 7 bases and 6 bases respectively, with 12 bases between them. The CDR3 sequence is CASMGLKDGYTF. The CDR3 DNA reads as TGTGCCAGCATGGGGTTGAAAGATGGCTACACCTTC.

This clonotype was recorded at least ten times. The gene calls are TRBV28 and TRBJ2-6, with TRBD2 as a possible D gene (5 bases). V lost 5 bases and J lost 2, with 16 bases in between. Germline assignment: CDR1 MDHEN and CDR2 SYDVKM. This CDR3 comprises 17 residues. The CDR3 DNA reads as TGTGCCAGCAGTCGAACACCCCGGCGGGCTGGGGCCAACGTCCTGACTTTC. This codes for CASSRTPRRAGANVLTF. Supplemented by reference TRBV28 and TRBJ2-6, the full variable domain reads DVKVTQSSRYLVKRTGEKVFLECVQDMDHENMFWYRQDPGLGLRLIYFSYDVKMKEKGDIPEGYSVSREKKERFSLILESASTNQTSMYLCASSRTPRRAGANVLTFGAGSRLTVL.

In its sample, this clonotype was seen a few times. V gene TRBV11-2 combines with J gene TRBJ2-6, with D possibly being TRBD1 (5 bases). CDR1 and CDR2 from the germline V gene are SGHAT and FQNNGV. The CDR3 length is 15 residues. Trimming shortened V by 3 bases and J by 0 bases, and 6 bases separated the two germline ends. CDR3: CASSFRVSGANVLTF. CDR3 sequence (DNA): TGTGCCAGCAGCTTCAGGGTCTCTGGGGCCAACGTCCTGACTTTC.

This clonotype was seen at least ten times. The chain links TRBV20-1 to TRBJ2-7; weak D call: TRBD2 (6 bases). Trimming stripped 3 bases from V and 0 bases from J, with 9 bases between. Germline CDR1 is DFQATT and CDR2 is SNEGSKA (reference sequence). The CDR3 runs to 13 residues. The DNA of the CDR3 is TGCAGTGCTAGCGGGGGTAGCTCCTACGAGCAGTACTTC. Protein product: CSASGGSSYEQYF.

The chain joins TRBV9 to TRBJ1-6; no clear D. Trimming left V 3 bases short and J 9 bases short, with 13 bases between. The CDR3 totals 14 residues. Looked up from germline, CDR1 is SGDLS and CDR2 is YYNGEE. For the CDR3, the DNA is TGTGCCAGCAGCGGGCTTGCCGGAAGTTCACCCCTCCACTTT. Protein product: CASSGLAGSSPLHF.

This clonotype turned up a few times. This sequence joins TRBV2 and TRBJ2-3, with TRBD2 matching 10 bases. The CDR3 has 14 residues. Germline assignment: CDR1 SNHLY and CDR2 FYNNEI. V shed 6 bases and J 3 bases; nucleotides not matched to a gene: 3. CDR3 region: CASSLAGATDTQYF. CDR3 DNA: TGTGCCAGCAGCCTAGCGGGGGCGACAGATACGCAGTATTTT.

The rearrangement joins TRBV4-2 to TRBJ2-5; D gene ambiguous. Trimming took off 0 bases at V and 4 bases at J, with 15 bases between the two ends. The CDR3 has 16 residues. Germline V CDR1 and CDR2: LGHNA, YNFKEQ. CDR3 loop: CASSQEGSVRPETQYF. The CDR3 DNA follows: TGTGCCAGCAGCCAAGAGGGATCCGTCCGTCCAGAGACCCAGTACTTC.

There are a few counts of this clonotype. The CDR3 DNA reads TGTGCCAGCAGCTCGGCGAGGGGGACCTTCTACAATGAGCAGTTCTTC. Its protein is CASSSARGTFYNEQFF. The gene calls are TRBV7-8 and TRBJ2-1; maybe TRBD1 (6 bases). In germline, CDR1 is SGHVS, CDR2 FQNEAQ. This CDR3 comprises 16 residues. Trimming removed 4 bases at V and 3 bases at J, with 16 bases between.

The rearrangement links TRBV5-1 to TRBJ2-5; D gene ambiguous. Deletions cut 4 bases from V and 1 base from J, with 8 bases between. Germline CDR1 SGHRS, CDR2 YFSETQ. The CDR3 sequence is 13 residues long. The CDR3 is CASSPSGQETQYF. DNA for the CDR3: TGCGCCAGCAGCCCGAGTGGCCAAGAGACCCAGTACTTC. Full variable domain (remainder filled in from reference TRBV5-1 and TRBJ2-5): KAGVTQTPRYLIKTRGQQVTLSCSPISGHRSVSWYQQTPGQGLQFLFEYFSETQRNKGNFPGRFSGRQFSNSRSEMNVSTLELGDSALYLCASSPSGQETQYFGPGTRLLVL.

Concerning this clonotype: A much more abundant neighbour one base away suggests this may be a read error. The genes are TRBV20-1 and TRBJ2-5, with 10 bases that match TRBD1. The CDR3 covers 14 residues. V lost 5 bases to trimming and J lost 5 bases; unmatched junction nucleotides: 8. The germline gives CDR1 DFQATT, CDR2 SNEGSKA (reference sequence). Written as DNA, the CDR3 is TGCAGTGCTGTCTGGACAGGGGGGAGTGAGACCCAGTACTTC. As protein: CSAVWTGGSETQYF.

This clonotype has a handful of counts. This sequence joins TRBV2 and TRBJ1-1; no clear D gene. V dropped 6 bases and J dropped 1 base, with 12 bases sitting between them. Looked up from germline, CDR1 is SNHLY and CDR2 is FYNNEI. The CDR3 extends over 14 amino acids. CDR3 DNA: TGTGCCAGCAGGAGTAACACTGGGAACACTGAAGCTTTCTTT. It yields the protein CASRSNTGNTEAFF.

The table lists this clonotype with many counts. The CDR3 is CASSTGSGNTIYF. In DNA form, the CDR3 reads TGTGCCAGCTCCACAGGGTCTGGAAACACCATATATTTT. J is TRBJ1-3 and V is TRBV18; D might be TRBD1 (6 bases). This CDR3 contains 13 residues. CDR1 is KGHSH and CDR2 is LQKENI in the germline V gene. V lost 6 bases, J lost 1 base, and 7 bases lay in between.

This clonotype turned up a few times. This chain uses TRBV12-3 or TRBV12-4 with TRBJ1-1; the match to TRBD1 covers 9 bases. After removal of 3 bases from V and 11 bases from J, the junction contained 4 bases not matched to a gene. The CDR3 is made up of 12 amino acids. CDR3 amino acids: CASSLWDRDAFF. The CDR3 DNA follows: TGTGCCAGCAGTTTGTGGGACAGGGATGCTTTCTTT.

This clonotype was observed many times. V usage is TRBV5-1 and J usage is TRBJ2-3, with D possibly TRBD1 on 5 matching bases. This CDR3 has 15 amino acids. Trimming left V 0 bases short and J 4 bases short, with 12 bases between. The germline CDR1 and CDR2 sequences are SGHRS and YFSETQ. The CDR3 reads CASSLEGSSADTQYF. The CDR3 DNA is TGCGCCAGCAGCTTGGAGGGGTCAAGCGCAGATACGCAGTATTTT.

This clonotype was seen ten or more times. CDR3 DNA sequence: TGTGCCAGCAGCTTGGAAGGCAGTCAAGAGACCCAGTACTTC. Translated: CASSLEGSQETQYF. The rearrangement uses TRBV5-4 and TRBJ2-5; D is ambiguous. V was pared by 0 bases and J by 2 bases, with 8 bases between. The germline V gene encodes CDR1 SGHNT and CDR2 YYREEE (reference sequence). The CDR3 extends over 14 amino acids.